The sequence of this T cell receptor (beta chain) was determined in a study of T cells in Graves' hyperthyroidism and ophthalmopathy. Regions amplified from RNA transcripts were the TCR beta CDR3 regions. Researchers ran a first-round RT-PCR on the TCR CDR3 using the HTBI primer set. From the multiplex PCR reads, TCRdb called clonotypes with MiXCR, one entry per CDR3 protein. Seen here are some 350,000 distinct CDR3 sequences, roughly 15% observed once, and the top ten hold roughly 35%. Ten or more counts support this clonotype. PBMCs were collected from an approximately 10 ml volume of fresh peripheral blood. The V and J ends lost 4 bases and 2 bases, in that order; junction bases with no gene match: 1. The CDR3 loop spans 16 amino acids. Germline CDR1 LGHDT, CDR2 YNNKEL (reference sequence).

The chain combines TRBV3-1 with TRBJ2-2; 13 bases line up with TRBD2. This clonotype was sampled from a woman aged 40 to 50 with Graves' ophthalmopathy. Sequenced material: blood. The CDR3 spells CASSPGLAGNTGELFF. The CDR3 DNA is TGTGCCAGCAGCCCGGGACTAGCGGGAAACACCGGGGAGCTGTTTTTT.